This entry lists 9 T cell receptor beta chains sequenced from one sample in a study of CD8+ T cells in alopecia areata. Treatment of the sample: oral pan-JAK inhibitor, 5-10 mg twice daily. The authors extracted RNA and reverse transcribed it into cDNA as the sequencing template. Produced via immunoSEQ multiplex PCR; TCRdb's table is partial and in-frame only. The data hold under 150,000 clones, with roughly three fifths observed a single time. The specimen comprised CD4+ T cells sorted from blood, sampled at week 24, from a patient treated with tofacitinib. All receptors derive from a human donor with alopecia areata.

The rearrangement joins TRBV21-1 to TRBJ2-1; the table assigns TRBD1, which was not confirmed against the DNA. TRBV21-1 is a listed pseudogene. The CDR3 length is 12 residues. The chain's CDR3 is CASSRQGAHRFF. For the CDR3, the DNA is TGTGCCAGCAGCAGACAGGGGGCCCACCGTTTCTTC.

The gene calls are TRBV5-1 and TRBJ1-4; 7 bases agree with TRBD1. Germline loops: CDR1 SGHRS, CDR2 YFSETQ. V shed 1 base and J 8 bases; nucleotides not matched to a gene: 8. The CDR3 totals 15 residues. As DNA, the CDR3 is TGCGCCAGCAGCTTGTCAGGATCAGGGGGAGAAAAACTGTTTTTT. This translates into CASSLSGSGGEKLFF. The complete variable domain, with remaining parts taken from reference TRBV5-1 and TRBJ1-4, reads KAGVTQTPRYLIKTRGQQVTLSCSPISGHRSVSWYQQTPGQGLQFLFEYFSETQRNKGNFPGRFSGRQFSNSRSEMNVSTLELGDSALYLCASSLSGSGGEKLFFGSGTQLSVL.

J is TRBJ1-1 and V is TRBV7-9; TRBD1 agrees at 9 bases. The CDR3 spans 15 residues. V dropped 5 bases and J dropped 2; count of bases not matched to a gene: 6. Germline lookup yields CDR1 SEHNR and CDR2 FQNEAQ (reference sequence). CDR3 sequence (DNA): TGTGCCAGCAGCAGCCCGGGACAGGGAAACACTGAAGCTTTCTTT. It encodes CASSSPGQGNTEAFF. The full variable domain, with the rest looked up from reference TRBV7-9 and TRBJ1-1, is DTGVSQNPRHKITKRGQNVTFRCDPISEHNRLYWYRQTLGQGPEFLTYFQNEAQLEKSRLLSDRFSAERPKGSFSTLEIQRTEQGDSAMYLCASSSPGQGNTEAFFGQGTRLTVV.

The chain couples TRBV15 to TRBJ1-1; 7 bases are shared with TRBD1. The germline V gene encodes CDR1 LNHNV and CDR2 YYDKDF (reference sequence). The CDR3 runs to 15 residues. The V gene end was trimmed by 1 base and the J gene end by 0 bases; junction bases not matched to a gene: 2. CDR3 sequence (DNA): TGTGCCACCAGCAGAGGCCAGGGGGTGAACACTGAAGCTTTCTTT. The encoded protein is CATSRGQGVNTEAFF.

A few counts support this clone. V gene TRBV25-1 combines with J gene TRBJ1-4, with 7 positions matching TRBD1. The CDR3 spans 15 residues. The trim removed 7 bases at V and 7 bases at J, leaving 12 bases unmatched. Germline values: CDR1 MGHDK, CDR2 SYGVNS. The CDR3 nucleotides are TGTGCCAGCAAATCCACAGGGGCTGAGGGTGAAAAACTGTTTTTT. This sequence encodes CASKSTGAEGEKLFF.

Only one count was recorded for this clone. CDR3 sequence: CASSQDSLSSGNTIYF. CDR3 DNA sequence: TGTGCCAGCAGTCAGGACAGTCTTTCCTCTGGAAACACCATATATTTT. The chain carries TRBV2 and TRBJ1-3; maybe TRBD1 (6 bases). Trimming shortened V by 5 bases and J by 0 bases, and 14 bases separated the two germline ends. The CDR3 spans 16 residues. The germline CDR1 and CDR2 sequences are SNHLY and FYNNEI.

This clone was detected only a few times. V gene TRBV4-3 combines with J gene TRBJ1-1; TRBD1 matches 10 bases. J gave up 8 bases and V 0 bases, and 3 bases lay outside the gene matches. CDR1 and CDR2 (germline): LGHNA, YSLEER. The CDR3 spans 14 residues. The CDR3 spells CASSQEQGQGEAFF. The CDR3 bases are TGCGCCAGCAGCCAAGAGCAGGGACAGGGGGAAGCTTTCTTT.

This clone was seen a handful of times. The chain employs TRBV18 and TRBJ1-4; D is undetermined. V lost 0 bases and J 11 bases, leaving 10 bases between the germline ends. Germline CDR1 KGHSH, CDR2 LQKENI. This CDR3 is built from 13 residues. CDR3 bases: TGTGCCAGCTCACCACCGGCGCAGAAGAAACTGTTTTTT. Protein product: CASSPPAQKKLFF. Filled out from reference TRBV18 and TRBJ1-4, the complete variable domain reads NAGVMQNPRHLVRRRGQEARLRCSPMKGHSHVYWYRQLPEEGLKFMVYLQKENIIDESGMPKERFSAEFPKEGPSILRIQQVVRGDSAAYFCASSPPAQKKLFFGSGTQLSVL.

This clone is a singleton in its sample. The junction and the germline gene differ at one end; a read error may be behind it. The chain has TRBV11-2 and TRBJ2-5; 11 positions agree with TRBD2. Germline V gene data show CDR1 as SGHAT and CDR2 as FQNNGV. The CDR3 runs to 16 residues. In nucleotides, the CDR3 is TGCGCCAGCAGCCAGGATGCTAGCGGGGGGTCTCAGACCCAGTACTTC. Encoded protein: CASSQDASGGSQTQYF.